This record concerns one T cell receptor beta chain sequence. Its antigen is not known. Germline assignment: CDR1 GTSNPN and CDR2 SVGIG (reference sequence). With V trimmed by 4 bases and J by 4 bases, 3 bases remained unmatched. The CDR3 has 13 residues. The data stem from a study of cytomegalovirus exposure and HLA in healthy donors. Looking at the study overall: Around 83% of 398 genotyped donors fell in the Caucasian-associated ancestry cluster. Study results and limitations: Analysis was performed later, and it showed HLA-associated TCR beta chains to be more clonally expanded than equally common others. Earlier analysis yielded a pattern in which most TCR beta V segments were productive about 87% or about 30% of the time.

PCR was performed using 60 Vbeta and 13 Jbeta primers. Assay used: immunoSEQ multiplex PCR; TCRdb lists only in-frame clones, some missing. The sample shows about 90,000 clones, approximately 84% of them seen only once. This clonotype was sampled from a man in his late teens or twenties in good health and CMV-seronegative. The chain has TRBV30 and TRBJ1-5, with 8 bases identical to TRBD1. The specimen sequenced was PBMCs. For the CDR3, the DNA is TGTGCCTGGACACACAGGGGGAATCAGCCCCAGCATTTT. Its protein is CAWTHRGNQPQHF.